This TCR beta chain was identified in a study of shared clonotypes between healthy human individuals. As concerns this clone: Other DNA sequences of this sample code for an identical CDR3.

Produced via immunoSEQ multiplex PCR; TCRdb's table is partial and in-frame only. The profile shows millions of clones, just over 90% of them singletons. Specimen: naive CD4+ T cells sorted from blood. Subset noted: CD45RA+ positively selected. This sequence was found in a man between 18 and 35 years old in good health.

CDR3 nucleotides: TGTGCCAGCAGTGAACAGGGGACTTCCTACGAGCAGTACTTC. Encoded protein: CASSEQGTSYEQYF. This chain links TRBV25-1 with TRBJ2-7; D tentatively fits TRBD1 or TRBD2 (6 bases each). Germline V lookup: CDR1 MGHDK, CDR2 SYGVNS. CDR3 length equals 14 residues. V was cut by 2 bases and J by 1 base, with 9 bases left in between.